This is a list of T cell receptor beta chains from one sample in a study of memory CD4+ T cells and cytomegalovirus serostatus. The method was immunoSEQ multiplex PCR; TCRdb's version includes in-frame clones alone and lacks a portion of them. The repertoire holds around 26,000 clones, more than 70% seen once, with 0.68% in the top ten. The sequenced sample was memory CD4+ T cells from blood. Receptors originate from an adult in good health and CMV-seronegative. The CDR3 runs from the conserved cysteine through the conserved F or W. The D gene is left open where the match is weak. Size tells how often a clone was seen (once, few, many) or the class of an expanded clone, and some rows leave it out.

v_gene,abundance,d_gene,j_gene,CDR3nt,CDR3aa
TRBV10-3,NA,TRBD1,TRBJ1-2,TGTGCCATCAGTTTCTCTGATCCGGGACAGAACTATGGCTACACCTTC,CAISFSDPGQNYGYTF
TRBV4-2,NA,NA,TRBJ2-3,TGTGCCAGCAGCCAAGATGGCAGAGGCGCAGATACGCAGTATTTT,CASSQDGRGADTQYF
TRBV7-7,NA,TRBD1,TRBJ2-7,TGTGCTAGCAGCAAGGGGTCAGGGGGATCCTACGAGCAGTACTTC,CASSKGSGGSYEQYF
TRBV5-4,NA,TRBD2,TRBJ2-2,TGTGCCAGCAGCCCGCCCCGTAGCGGGGGGGCGACCGGGGAGCTGTTTTTT,CASSPPRSGGATGELFF
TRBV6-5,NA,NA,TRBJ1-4,TGTGCCAGCAGTTTGGGTCGGACTAATGAAAAACTGTTTTTT,CASSLGRTNEKLFF
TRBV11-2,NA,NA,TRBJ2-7,TGTGCCAGCAGCTTAGGGTCCAACTCCTACGAGCAGTACTTC,CASSLGSNSYEQYF
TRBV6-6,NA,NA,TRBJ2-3,TGTGCCAGCAAGTACCGGGGAGGCACAGATACGCAGTATTTT,CASKYRGGTDTQYF
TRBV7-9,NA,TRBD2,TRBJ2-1,TGTGCCAGCAGCTTAAGCTCACGGGGGGGGTCCTACAATGAGCAGTTCTTC,CASSLSSRGGSYNEQFF
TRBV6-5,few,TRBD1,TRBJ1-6,TGTGCCAGCAGGGGACAGGGAGATTCACCCCTCCACTTT,CASRGQGDSPLHF
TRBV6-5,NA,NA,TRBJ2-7,TGTGCCAGCAGCCCTACAGGGAACCACGAGCAGTACTTC,CASSPTGNHEQYF
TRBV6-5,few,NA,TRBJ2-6,TGTGCCAGCAGTCTCGACAGCTCTGGGGCCAACGTCCTGACTTTC,CASSLDSSGANVLTF
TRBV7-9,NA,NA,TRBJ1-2,TGTGCCAGCAGCCCCCAGACAGCTTATGGCTACACCTTC,CASSPQTAYGYTF
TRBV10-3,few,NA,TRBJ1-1,TGTGCCATCAGTGAGTCGGGGGGTAGCACTGAAGCTTTCTTT,CAISESGGSTEAFF
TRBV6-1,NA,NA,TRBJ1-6,TGTGCCAGCAGTGAAGGCCCAGGATGGCCCCTGGGTTCACCCCTCCACTTT,CASSEGPGWPLGSPLHF
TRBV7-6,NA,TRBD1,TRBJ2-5,TGTGCCAGCAGCTTATCTCAGGGGGCGCCTTGGGAGACCCAGTACTTC,CASSLSQGAPWETQYF
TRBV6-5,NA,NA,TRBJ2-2,TGTGCCAGCAGTGTACGGGGCGGGGAGCTGTTTTTT,CASSVRGGELFF
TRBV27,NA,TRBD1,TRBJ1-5,TGTGCCAGCAGCCCTCACCTCGACAGGGAGTGGAATCAGCCCCAGCATTTT,CASSPHLDREWNQPQHF
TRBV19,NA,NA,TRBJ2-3,TGTGCCAGTAGTCCCCAAGGGCAGGGCACAGATACGCAGTATTTT,CASSPQGQGTDTQYF
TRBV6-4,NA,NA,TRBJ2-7,TGTGCCAGTGATCCGCGGGCCAGCTCCTACGAGCAGTACTTC,CASDPRASSYEQYF
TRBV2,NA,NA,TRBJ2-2,TGTGCCAGCAGAGCCGTCGGGGAGCTGTTTTTT,CASRAVGELFF
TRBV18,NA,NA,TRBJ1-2,TGTGCCAGCTCACCATACGAGGACTTCCGCGGCTACACCTTC,CASSPYEDFRGYTF
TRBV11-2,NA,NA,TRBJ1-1,TGTGCCAGCAGCTTTAACGATGGCACTGAAGCTTTCTTT,CASSFNDGTEAFF
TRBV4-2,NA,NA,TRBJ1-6,TGTGCCAGCAGCCAAGGTGCGGGTCCCCTCCACTTT,CASSQGAGPLHF
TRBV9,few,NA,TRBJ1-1,TGTGCCAGCACCGGGGTGACACGGGACACTGAAGCTTTCTTT,CASTGVTRDTEAFF
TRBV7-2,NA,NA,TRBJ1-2,TGTGCCAGCAGCTTAGTCGGATCCCGCCATGATGGCTACACCTTC,CASSLVGSRHDGYTF
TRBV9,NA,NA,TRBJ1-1,TGTGCCAGCAGCGTAGGAATGAACACTGAAGCTTTCTTT,CASSVGMNTEAFF
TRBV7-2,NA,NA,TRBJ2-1,TGTGCCAGCAACGGCGGAGGCTCGGGCAAGAGCTCCTACAATGAGCAGTTCTTC,CASNGGGSGKSSYNEQFF
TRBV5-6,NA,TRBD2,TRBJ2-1,TGTGCCAGCAGCTTGGAGGTTAGCGGGGCCTACAATGAGCAGTTCTTC,CASSLEVSGAYNEQFF
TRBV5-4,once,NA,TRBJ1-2,TGTGCCAGCAGCCCGGACTCCTATGGCTACACCTTC,CASSPDSYGYTF
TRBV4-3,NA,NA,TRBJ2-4,TGCGCCAGCAGCCAAGATGATGGGGTGATGTACATTCAGTACTTC,CASSQDDGVMYIQYF
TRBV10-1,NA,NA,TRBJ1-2,TGCGCCAGCTCAAAGGATCCCGACTATGGCTACACCTTC,CASSKDPDYGYTF
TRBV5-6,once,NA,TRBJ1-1,TGTGCCAGCAGCTTGTTAATCACGGGGGAGAACACTGAAGCTTTCTTT,CASSLLITGENTEAFF
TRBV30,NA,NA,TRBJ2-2,TGTGCCTGGAGTAAGGGAATGTTGGGCGGGGAGCTGTTTTTT,CAWSKGMLGGELFF